This TCR beta chain appears in the sequencing data of a study of blood T cell repertoires in COVID-19. Overall study context: Whether acute or convalescent, the COVID-19 samples came from the United States, Italy and Spain. The analysed material was cDNA or gDNA that came from T cells, B-cell-depleted T cells, or PBMCs.

In the study's own analysis: Estimated nucleated cell counts came from reference gene primer amplification. Assay used: immunoSEQ multiplex PCR; TCRdb lists only in-frame clones, some missing. V, J and clone size are taken as reported in that table, and D and trimming were inferred from the DNA itself. The repertoire holds about 340,000 clones, with under 95% as singletons. Per germline, CDR1 SGHRS and CDR2 YFSETQ. J gave up 1 base and V 3 bases, and 3 bases lay outside the gene matches. The CDR3 runs 15 residues. Sequenced: peripheral blood. The source is a woman aged 18-29 years who had recovered from COVID-19. The rearrangement links TRBV5-1 to TRBJ2-1; TRBD2 agrees at 8 bases. The CDR3 protein is CASSSERESYNEQFF. The CDR3 DNA follows: TGCGCCAGCAGCTCCGAGCGGGAGTCCTACAATGAGCAGTTCTTC.